The clone carrying this T cell receptor (beta chain) has at least ten counts. The antigen remains unidentified. Germline V gene lookup returns CDR1 LGHNT and CDR2 FRNRAP. The CDR3 sequence is 15 residues long. V lost 2 bases, J lost 6 bases, and 8 bases stayed unmatched. On the basis of clinical symptoms, serum thyroxine and TRAb, thyroid ultrasound and orbital computed tomography, diagnoses were made. The record originates from a study of T cells in Graves' hyperthyroidism and ophthalmopathy. Findings of the study overall: Separation of ophthalmopathy from stable hyperthyroidism was achieved by a 13 V-J model. In validation, the model predicted ophthalmopathy. These predictions came a median roughly 6 months before onset.

There were TCR beta CDR3 regions amplified from RNA transcripts. A set of HTBI primers served as the primers for a first-round RT-PCR of the TCR CDR3. Each CDR3 protein is one row after TCRdb ran MiXCR on the multiplex PCR reads. The sample comprises 380,000 or so distinct CDR3 sequences, roughly 12% of which are singletons, and about a fifth rests with the top ten. The sequence came from a man aged 25 to 40 with Graves' hyperthyroidism that later progressed to Graves' ophthalmopathy. The specimen was blood. This sequence joins TRBV12-5 and TRBJ2-7; 9 nucleotides match TRBD1. CDR3 sequence reads: CASGLTGTGTSEQYF. CDR3 in DNA: TGTGCTAGTGGTTTGACCGGGACAGGGACTTCCGAGCAGTACTTC.